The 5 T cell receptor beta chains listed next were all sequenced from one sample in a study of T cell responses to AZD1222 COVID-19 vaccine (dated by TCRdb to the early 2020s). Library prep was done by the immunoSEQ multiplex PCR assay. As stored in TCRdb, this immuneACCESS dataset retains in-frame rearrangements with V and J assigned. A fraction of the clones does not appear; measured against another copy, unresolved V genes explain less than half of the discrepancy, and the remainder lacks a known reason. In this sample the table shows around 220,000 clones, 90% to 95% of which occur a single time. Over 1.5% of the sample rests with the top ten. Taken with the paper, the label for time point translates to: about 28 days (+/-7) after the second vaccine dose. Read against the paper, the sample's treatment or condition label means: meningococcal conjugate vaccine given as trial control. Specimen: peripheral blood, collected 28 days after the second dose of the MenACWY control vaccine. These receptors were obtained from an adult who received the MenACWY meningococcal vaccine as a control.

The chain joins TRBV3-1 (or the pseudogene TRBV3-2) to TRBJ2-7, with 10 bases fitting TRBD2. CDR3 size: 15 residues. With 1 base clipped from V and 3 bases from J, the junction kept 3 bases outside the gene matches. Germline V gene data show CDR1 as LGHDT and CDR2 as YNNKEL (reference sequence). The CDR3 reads CASSQGTSGYYEQYF. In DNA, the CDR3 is TGTGCCAGCAGCCAAGGGACTAGCGGATACTACGAGCAGTACTTC.

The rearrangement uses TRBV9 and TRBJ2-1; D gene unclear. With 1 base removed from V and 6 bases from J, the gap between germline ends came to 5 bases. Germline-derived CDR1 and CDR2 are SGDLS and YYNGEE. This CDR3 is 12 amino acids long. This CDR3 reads CASSVSSNEQFF. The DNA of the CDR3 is TGTGCCAGCAGCGTATCATCCAATGAGCAGTTCTTC.

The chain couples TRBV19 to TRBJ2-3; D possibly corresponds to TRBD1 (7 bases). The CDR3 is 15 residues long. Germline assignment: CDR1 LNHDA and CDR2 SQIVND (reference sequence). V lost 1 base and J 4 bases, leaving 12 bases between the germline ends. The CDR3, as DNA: TGTGCCAGTAGTATAGGGCAGGGGGGCCCAGATACGCAGTATTTT. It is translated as CASSIGQGGPDTQYF.

CDR3 sequence (DNA): TGCGCCAGCGCACACGCCAAGAGCTCCTACGAGCAGTACTTC. This codes for CASAHAKSSYEQYF. This chain joins TRBV5-1 and TRBJ2-7; no firm D call. Germline CDR1 SGHRS, CDR2 YFSETQ. The CDR3 length is 14 residues. The ends were cut back, 7 bases at V and 0 bases at J, with 14 bases in the middle.

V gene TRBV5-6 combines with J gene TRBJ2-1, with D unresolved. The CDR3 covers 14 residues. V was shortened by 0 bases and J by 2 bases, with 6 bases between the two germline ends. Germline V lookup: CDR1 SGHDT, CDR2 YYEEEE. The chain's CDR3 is CASSLEGAYNEQFF. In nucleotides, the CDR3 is TGTGCCAGCAGCTTGGAAGGAGCCTACAATGAGCAGTTCTTC.